Listed below are T cell receptor beta chains from one sample, sequenced in a study of CD8+ T cells in alopecia areata. Repertoires were generated with immunoSEQ multiplex PCR, while TCRdb's copy carries only in-frame clones and drops some. The sample records about 200,000 clones, 50% to 70% being singletons. The material sequenced was CD4+ T cells sorted from blood, taken at approximately week 49, from a patient treated with tofacitinib. These receptors were collected from a human donor with alopecia areata. The CDR3 runs from the conserved cysteine through the conserved F or W. A D gene is named only where the DNA matches it firmly. Clone size is given for some rows only: seen once, a few or many times, or a class if the clone is expanded.

16 TRBJ1-5 TRBV5-6 NA NA TGTGCCAGCAGCTTGGCGGGGGGCGAGAGCAATCAGCCCCAGCATTTT CASSLAGGESNQPQHF
15 TRBJ2-5 TRBV30 TRBD1 NA TGTGCCTGGAGTTATGACAGGGGGCGGCGAGAGACCCAGTACTTC CAWSYDRGRRETQYF
13 TRBJ2-3 TRBV11-2 NA NA TGTGCCAGCAGCTACCCGGAGACAAATACGCAGTATTTT CASSYPETNTQYF
15 TRBJ2-2 TRBV6-1 TRBD1 NA TGTGCCAGCAGGGACCTTGGACAGGGCAGCGGGGAGCTGTTTTTT CASRDLGQGSGELFF
15 TRBJ1-2 TRBV5-1 TRBD1 few TGCGCCAGCAGCTTGGAAACAGGGGGCGACGGTGGCTACACCTTC CASSLETGGDGGYTF
14 TRBJ1-2 TRBV6-5 TRBD1 NA TGTGCCAGCACCAGACAGGGAGGAGGCTATGGCTACACCTTC CASTRQGGGYGYTF
16 TRBJ2-3 TRBV7-2 TRBD2 NA TGTGCCAGCAGCTTGACTAGCGGGGGGGGCACAGATACGCAGTATTTT CASSLTSGGGTDTQYF
16 TRBJ2-4 TRBV7-2 TRBD2 NA TGTGCCAGCAGCTTAGTCGGGCTAGCGGGGAGAAACATTCAGTACTTC CASSLVGLAGRNIQYF
17 TRBJ1-6 TRBV27 NA NA TGTGCCAGCAGTTTTTCAGGGGTGAGCTCCTATAATTCACCCCTCCACTTT CASSFSGVSSYNSPLHF
14 TRBJ2-1 TRBV18 TRBD1 NA TGTGCCAGCCACCTCCCGGGACAGTATAATGAGCAGTTCTTC CASHLPGQYNEQFF
15 TRBJ2-3 TRBV27 TRBD1 few TGTGCCAGCAGTGGACGGACAGGGGGCACAGATACGCAGTATTTT CASSGRTGGTDTQYF
12 TRBJ2-7 TRBV6-1 NA NA TGTGCCAGCGGTAAAGGGGACTACGAGCAGTACTTC CASGKGDYEQYF
11 TRBJ2-7 TRBV29-1 NA NA TGCAGCGCCCGAGGGGTTTACGAGCAGTACTTC CSARGVYEQYF
13 TRBJ2-7 TRBV27 NA NA TGTGCCTCCCGGCGGGGACAGAACTACGAGCAGTACTTC CASRRGQNYEQYF
16 TRBJ1-6 TRBV2 NA NA TGTGCCAGCAGGGGGCTACAGGACAGCCAGAATTCACCCCTCCACTTT CASRGLQDSQNSPLHF
13 TRBJ1-1 TRBV30 NA NA TGTGCCTGGAACCAAGGGGAGGCGACTGAAGCTTTCTTT CAWNQGEATEAFF
17 TRBJ2-1 TRBV29-1 TRBD2 NA TGCAGCGTTGAAGCCCTCCGGTCGAGCGGGGGGGCAGATGAGCAGTTCTTC CSVEALRSSGGADEQFF
16 TRBJ2-3 TRBV29-1 NA NA TGCAGCGTTGAAGATCGGGGTAGGGGACGCACAGATACGCAGTATTTT CSVEDRGRGRTDTQYF
12 TRBJ2-1 TRBV10-3 NA NA TGTGCCATCAGCCCTACCGGGGGAGAGCAGTTCTTC CAISPTGGEQFF
12 TRBJ2-5 TRBV30 NA NA TGTGCCTGGACCAACCTCGTAGAGACCCAGTACTTC CAWTNLVETQYF
13 TRBJ2-4 TRBV7-2 TRBD2 NA TGTGCCAGCATCCCGGGGACTAACAACATTCAGTACTTC CASIPGTNNIQYF
14 TRBJ2-1 TRBV14 TRBD2 NA TGTGCCAGCAGCCAAGATGTGGGAGGGACTGAAGAGTTCTTC CASSQDVGGTEEFF
11 TRBJ1-2 TRBV18 NA NA TGTGCCAGCTCACCTAACTATGGCTACACCTTC CASSPNYGYTF